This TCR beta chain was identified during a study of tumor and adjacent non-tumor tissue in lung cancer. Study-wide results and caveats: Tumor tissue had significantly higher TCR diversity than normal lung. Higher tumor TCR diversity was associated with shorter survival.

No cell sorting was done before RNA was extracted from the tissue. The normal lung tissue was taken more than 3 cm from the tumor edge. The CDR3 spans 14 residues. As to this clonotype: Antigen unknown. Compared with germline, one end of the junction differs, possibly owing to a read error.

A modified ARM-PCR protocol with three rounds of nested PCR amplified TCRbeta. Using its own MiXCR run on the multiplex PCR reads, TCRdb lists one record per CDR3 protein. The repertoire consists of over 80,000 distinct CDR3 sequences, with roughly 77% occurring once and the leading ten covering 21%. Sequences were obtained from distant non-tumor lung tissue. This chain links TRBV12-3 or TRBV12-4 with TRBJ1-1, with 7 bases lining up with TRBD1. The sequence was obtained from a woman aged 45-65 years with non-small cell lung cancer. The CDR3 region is CVSIQTGLNTEAFF. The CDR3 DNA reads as TGTGTCAGCATCCAGACAGGGCTGAACACTGAAGCTTTCTTT.